By sample share, the clone carrying this T cell receptor (beta chain) is medium-sized. Time point specified: pre-sensitization, week 0. Sample treatment: therapeutic diphenylcyclopropenone sensitization with weekly scalp DPC. The source of the sample is a study of human T cells and chemical hapten exposure. In TCRdb, the RACE reads were re-called with MiXCR into one record per CDR3 protein. This table has around 57,000 distinct CDR3 sequences, over 9% appearing once. The specimen was whole blood, collected in connection with sensitization to the hapten diphenylcyclopropenone (DPC). This TCR derives from a middle-aged woman with alopecia areata. Some clones in this sample may be carry-over from other donors' samples.

CDR3 coding DNA: TGCAGTGCTAGAGATGGGACAGGCAATCAGCCCCAGCATTTT. Protein product: CSARDGTGNQPQHF. V and J are TRBV20-1 and TRBJ1-5; 7 bases fit TRBD1. The trim removed 0 bases at V and 2 bases at J, leaving 1 base unmatched. There are 14 residues in the CDR3. Germline V gene lookup returns CDR1 DFQATT and CDR2 SNEGSKA (reference sequence).